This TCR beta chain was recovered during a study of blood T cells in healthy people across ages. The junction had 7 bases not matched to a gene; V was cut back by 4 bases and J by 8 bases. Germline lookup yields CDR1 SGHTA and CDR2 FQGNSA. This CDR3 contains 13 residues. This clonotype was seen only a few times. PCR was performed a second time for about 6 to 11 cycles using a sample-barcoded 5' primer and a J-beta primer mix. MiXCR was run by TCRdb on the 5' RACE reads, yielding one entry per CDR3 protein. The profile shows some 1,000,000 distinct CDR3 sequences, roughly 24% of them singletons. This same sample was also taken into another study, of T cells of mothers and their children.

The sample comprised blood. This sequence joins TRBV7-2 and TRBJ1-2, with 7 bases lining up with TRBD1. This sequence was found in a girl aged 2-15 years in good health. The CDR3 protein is CASSSGGLGGYTF. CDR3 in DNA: TGTGCCAGCAGCTCAGGGGGTCTGGGCGGCTACACCTTC.